The 19 T cell receptor beta chains in this list originate from one sample, sequenced in a study of CD8+CD57+ T cells in acquired aplastic anemia (dated by TCRdb to between 2018 and 2020). The listed sequencing device is Illumina HiSeq 2000. Profiling of TCR beta VDJ combinations and CDR3 sequences used genomic DNA as the template. TCRdb reprocessed the public reads (quality trimming at Q25 with fastp, clone calling with MiXCR) and kept in-frame beta chains. Rows with one shared CDR3 protein collapse into an entry with the most common genes and DNA. A total of hundreds of thousands of distinct CDR3 sequences appear in this sample, 25% to 40% of them only once. The leading ten clones occupy 0.82% of the sample. The patients picked for sequencing were ones in whom flow cytometry had shown an expansion of CD8+CD57+ cells. The sequenced sample consisted of sorted CD4+, CD8+, or CD8+CD57+ T cells (not recorded which) from PBMCs. The receptor source for this set is a human donor with aplastic anemia.

This clonotype has only a few counts. One end of the junction fails to match germline, which may point to a read error. The rearrangement uses TRBV7-9 and TRBJ2-7, with 7 nucleotides matching TRBD2. Looked up from germline, CDR1 is SEHNR and CDR2 is FQNEAQ (reference sequence). This CDR3 is 12 amino acids long. The CDR3 reads CASNLVGGEQYF. The CDR3 nucleotides read TGTGCCAGCAACTTAGTCGGGGGGGAGCAGTACTTC.

This clonotype was counted ten times or more. This rearrangement joins TRBV7-9 to TRBJ2-7; no clear D gene. The germline gives CDR1 SEHNR, CDR2 FQNEAQ (reference sequence). With 0 bases removed from V and 1 base from J, the gap between germline ends came to 7 bases. The CDR3 consists of 14 residues. CDR3 residues: CASSLASQSYEQYF. CDR3 in DNA: TGTGCCAGCAGCTTAGCGAGTCAGTCCTACGAGCAGTACTTC. The variable domain in full, completed from reference TRBV7-9 and TRBJ2-7, reads DTGVSQNPRHKITKRGQNVTFRCDPISEHNRLYWYRQTLGQGPEFLTYFQNEAQLEKSRLLSDRFSAERPKGSFSTLEIQRTEQGDSAMYLCASSLASQSYEQYFGPGTRLTVT.

Many counts were recorded for this clonotype. One end of the junction varies from germline; a read error may be responsible. The chain is built from TRBV29-1 and TRBJ1-3, with unresolved D. This CDR3 has 8 amino acids. The germline CDR1 and CDR2 sequences are SQVTM and ANQGSEA. The CDR3 DNA reads as TGCAGCGTTGGGGAGTATGGTTTT. It yields the protein CSVGEYGF.

The chain has TRBV20-1 and TRBJ2-3, with unresolved D. V lost 1 base and J 2 bases, leaving 19 bases between the germline ends. The germline gives CDR1 DFQATT, CDR2 SNEGSKA (reference sequence). The CDR3 has 17 residues. The CDR3 here is CSARAPYRESFTDTQYF. The CDR3 region has the DNA TGCAGTGCTAGAGCCCCTTATAGAGAATCGTTCACAGATACGCAGTATTTT.

Many counts were recorded for this clonotype. The gene calls are TRBV29-1 and TRBJ1-1; D possibly corresponds to TRBD1 (5 bases). Per the germline V gene, CDR1 is SQVTM and CDR2 is ANQGSEA. The CDR3 runs to 12 residues. V lost 4 bases and J 6 bases, leaving 12 bases between the germline ends. DNA of the CDR3: TGCAGCGTTGGATCAGTAGGGGCTGAAGCTTTCTTT. This encodes CSVGSVGAEAFF.

This clonotype was seen only a few times. V and J are TRBV7-2 and TRBJ2-5; TRBD2 aligns across 8 bases. The CDR3 sequence is 14 residues long. CDR1 SGHTA and CDR2 FQGNSA come from the germline V gene. J was trimmed by 6 bases and V by 5 bases; bases with no gene match: 8. The CDR3 DNA reads as TGTGCCAGCAGCCAGTCAAGCGGGGGACAGACCCAGTACTTC. Translation: CASSQSSGGQTQYF.

This clonotype was seen only a few times. The chain has TRBV9 and TRBJ2-1; 7 nucleotides line up with TRBD2. Germline assignment: CDR1 SGDLS and CDR2 YYNGEE. The CDR3 has 15 residues. V trimming: 0 bases; J trimming: 1 base; junction bases outside the gene matches: 1. CDR3 sequence: CASSVVGGSYNEQFF. CDR3 in DNA: TGTGCCAGCAGCGTAGTGGGGGGGTCCTACAATGAGCAGTTCTTC.

The CDR3 here is CASSYYGLLQETQYF. DNA of the CDR3: TGTGCCAGCAGTTACTACGGACTCTTGCAAGAGACCCAGTACTTC. The chain couples TRBV6-5 to TRBJ2-5, with D possibly matching TRBD2 (5 bases). The CDR3 extends over 15 amino acids. Germline lookup yields CDR1 MNHEY and CDR2 SVGAGI. V lost 1 base to trimming and J lost 2 bases, with 11 bases between them.

This clonotype was counted between two and nine times. The V call is TRBV6-1, the J call TRBJ1-2, with D perhaps TRBD1 (6 bases). Germline CDR1 MNHNS, CDR2 SASEGT. This CDR3 is 14 amino acids long. Trimming removed 3 bases at V and 8 bases at J, with 16 bases between. CDR3 region: CASSDLGGAGGYTF. The CDR3 DNA sequence: TGTGCCAGCAGTGACCTGGGGGGCGCGGGGGGCTACACCTTC.

This chain connects TRBV19 to TRBJ1-6; TRBD1 matches 9 bases. Germline V lookup: CDR1 LNHDA, CDR2 SQIVND (reference sequence). Trimming at V came to 11 bases and at J to 10 bases, leaving 6 bases not matched to a gene. CDR3 length equals 12 residues. The DNA for the CDR3 is TGTGCCGTTCGGGACAGGGTCTCACCCCTCCACTTT. Its translation is CAVRDRVSPLHF. Together with reference TRBV19 and TRBJ1-6, the CDR3 gives the full variable domain: DGGITQSPKYLFRKEGQNVTLSCEQNLNHDAMYWYRQDPGQGLRLIYYSQIVNDFQKGDIAEGYSVSREKKESFPLTVTSAQKNPTAFYLCAVRDRVSPLHFGNGTRLTVT.

This clonotype turned up a few times. The chain couples TRBV7-8 to TRBJ2-2, with D uncertain. Germline lookup yields CDR1 SGHVS and CDR2 FQNEAQ. The CDR3 is 16 amino acids. V was shortened by 0 bases and J by 1 base, with 9 bases between the two germline ends. The CDR3 is CASSLAFSLNTGELFF. The CDR3 DNA follows: TGTGCCAGCAGCTTAGCGTTTTCCCTGAACACCGGGGAGCTGTTTTTT.

This clonotype was seen many times. This chain uses TRBV2 with TRBJ1-1, with D maybe TRBD1 (5 bases). Germline V CDR1 and CDR2: SNHLY, FYNNEI. Trimming left V 6 bases short and J 2 bases short, with 10 bases between. This CDR3 is 13 amino acids long. CDR3 DNA sequence: TGTGCCAGCAGGGCAGGGCCTAACACTGAAGCTTTCTTT. The encoded protein is CASRAGPNTEAFF.

The chain carries TRBV14 and TRBJ1-3; no firm D call. V lost 0 bases, J lost 3 bases, and 15 bases lay in between. This CDR3 spans 17 amino acids. The germline V gene encodes CDR1 SGHDN and CDR2 FVKESK. This CDR3 reads CASSQDSRPLLGNTIYF. Here the CDR3 DNA reads TGTGCCAGCAGCCAAGATTCGCGGCCGCTTCTTGGAAACACCATATATTTT.

This clonotype was seen repeatedly, ten times or more. The chain has TRBV29-1 and TRBJ1-1, with D possibly being TRBD1 (5 bases). Per the germline V gene, CDR1 is SQVTM and CDR2 is ANQGSEA. V was pared by 5 bases and J by 10 bases, with 11 bases between. CDR3 length: 10 amino acids. The CDR3, as DNA: TGCAGCGTTAACAGGTTACGAGCTTTCTTT. It codes for CSVNRLRAFF.

This clonotype was seen ten or more times. This chain links TRBV4-2 with TRBJ1-2, with TRBD1 as a possible D gene (6 bases). Deletions cut 1 base from V and 6 bases from J, with 15 bases between. Germline V CDR1 and CDR2: LGHNA, YNFKEQ. This CDR3 has 15 amino acids. The DNA of the CDR3 is TGTGCCAGCAGCCAAGGGCTCATACAGGGAGATGGCTACACCTTC. It yields the protein CASSQGLIQGDGYTF.

This clonotype was recorded many times. The rearrangement uses TRBV2 and TRBJ2-7; 9 bases are shared with TRBD2. This CDR3 is 16 amino acids long. J lost 5 bases, V lost 3 bases, and 11 bases had no gene match. The germline V gene encodes CDR1 SNHLY and CDR2 FYNNEI. CDR3: CASSDAGGQGTNEQYF. In nucleotides, the CDR3 is TGTGCCAGCAGTGATGCGGGAGGGCAGGGAACTAACGAGCAGTACTTC.

This clonotype was observed a few times. The gene calls are TRBV5-6 and TRBJ2-1; TRBD1 might be the D (5 bases). V lost 4 bases, J lost 11 bases, and 13 bases lay in between. This CDR3 spans 12 amino acids. The germline gives CDR1 SGHDT, CDR2 YYEEEE. This CDR3 reads CASSPGIWKQFF. As DNA, the CDR3 is TGTGCCAGCAGCCCAGGGATTTGGAAGCAGTTCTTC.

The sample holds a few counts of this clonotype. It may be a read error: a sequence one base away is much more abundant. This chain links TRBV24-1 with TRBJ2-3; possible D gene TRBD1, 5 bases. CDR3 size: 13 residues. The germline V gene has CDR1 KGHDR and CDR2 SFDVKD. CDR3 region: CATGETDTDTQYF. In DNA form, the CDR3 reads TGTGCCACCGGTGAGACAGACACAGATACGCAGTATTTT.

This clonotype has a handful of counts. The chain is built from TRBV25-1 and TRBJ1-5; 8 nucleotides agree with TRBD1. The V gene end was trimmed by 6 bases and the J gene end by 3 bases; junction bases not matched to a gene: 7. In germline, CDR1 is MGHDK, CDR2 SYGVNS. The CDR3 has 15 residues. As DNA, the CDR3 is TGTGCCAGCAGCAAGGACAGGGCCATCAATCAGCCCCAGCATTTT. Amino acids: CASSKDRAINQPQHF.